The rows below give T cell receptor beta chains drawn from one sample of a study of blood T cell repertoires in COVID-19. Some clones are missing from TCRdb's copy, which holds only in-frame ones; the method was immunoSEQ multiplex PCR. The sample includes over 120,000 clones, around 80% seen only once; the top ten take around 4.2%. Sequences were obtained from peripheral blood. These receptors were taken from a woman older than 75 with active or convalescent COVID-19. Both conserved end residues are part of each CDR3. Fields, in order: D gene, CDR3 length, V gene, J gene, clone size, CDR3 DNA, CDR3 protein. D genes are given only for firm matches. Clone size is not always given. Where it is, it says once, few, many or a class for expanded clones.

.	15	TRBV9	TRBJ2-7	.	TGTGCCAGCAGCGTAGGACCAGGCCTCTCCTACGGGCAGTACTTC	CASSVGPGLSYGQYF
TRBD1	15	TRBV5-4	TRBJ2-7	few	TGTGCCAGCAGCACCTCAGGGGGCGCTTACTACGAGCAGTACTTC	CASSTSGGAYYEQYF
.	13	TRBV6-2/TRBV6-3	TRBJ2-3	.	TGTGCCAGCAGTTACCGCCAGTCAGATACGCAGTATTTT	CASSYRQSDTQYF
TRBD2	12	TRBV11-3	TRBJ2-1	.	TGTGCCAGCGCGGGGCGGGGAGGGGAGCAGTTCTTC	CASAGRGGEQFF
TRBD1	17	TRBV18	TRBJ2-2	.	TGTGCCAGCTCGCAAAGAGCTGACAGGGTTCTCACCGGGGAGCTGTTTTTT	CASSQRADRVLTGELFF
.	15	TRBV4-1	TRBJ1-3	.	TGCGCCAGCAGCCAATATGACAACTCTGGAAACACCATATATTTT	CASSQYDNSGNTIYF
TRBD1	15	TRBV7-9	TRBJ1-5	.	TGTGCCAGCACTGGGACAGGCCTGGGTAATCAGCCCCAGCATTTT	CASTGTGLGNQPQHF
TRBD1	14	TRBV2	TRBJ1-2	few	TGTGCCAGCAGAAAAGGACAGGGGGCAACTGGCTACACCTTC	CASRKGQGATGYTF
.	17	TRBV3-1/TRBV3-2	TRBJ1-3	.	TGTGCCAGCAGCCAAGGAACAACAGCCCTCTCTGGAAACACCATATATTTT	CASSQGTTALSGNTIYF
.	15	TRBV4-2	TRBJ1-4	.	TGTGCCAGCAGCCGGGACATCGGAGCTAATGAAAAACTGTTTTTT	CASSRDIGANEKLFF
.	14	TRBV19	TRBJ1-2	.	TGTGCCACAGGAGACAGAACCTATAACTATGGCTACACCTTC	CATGDRTYNYGYTF
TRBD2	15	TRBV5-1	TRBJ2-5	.	TGCGCCAGCAGCTTGGCTGCGGGGGGGCTGGAGACCCAGTACTTC	CASSLAAGGLETQYF
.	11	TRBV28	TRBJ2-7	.	TGTGCCAGCAGTTTATCGGGGGAGCAGTACTTC	CASSLSGEQYF
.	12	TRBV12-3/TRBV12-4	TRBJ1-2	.	TGTGCCAGCAGTTTAGGTCGGGGAGGCTACACCTTC	CASSLGRGGYTF
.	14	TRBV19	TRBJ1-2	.	TGTGCCACCGGTCGGCAGGAAAAGCACTATGGCTACACCTTC	CATGRQEKHYGYTF
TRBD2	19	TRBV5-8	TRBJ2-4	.	TGTGCCAGCAGCTTGGAGGTCCGGGGGGGGACACTAGCCAAAAACATTCAGTACTTC	CASSLEVRGGTLAKNIQYF
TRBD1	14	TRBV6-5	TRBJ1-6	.	TGTGCCAGCAGTAACAGGGGCGGTAATTCACCCCTCCACTTT	CASSNRGGNSPLHF
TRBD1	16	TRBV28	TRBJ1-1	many	TGTGCCAGCAGTTTAGTCGGGACAGGGCCGAACACTGAAGCTTTCTTT	CASSLVGTGPNTEAFF
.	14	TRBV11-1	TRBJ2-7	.	TGTGCCAGCAGCTTACAGGTCTTGACGAGCGAGCAGTACTTC	CASSLQVLTSEQYF
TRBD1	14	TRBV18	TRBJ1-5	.	TGTGCCAGCTCACCGCTAACAGGGGATCAGCCCCAGCATTTT	CASSPLTGDQPQHF
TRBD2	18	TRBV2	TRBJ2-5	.	TGTGCCAGCAGTGCACCTACTGGCACTAGCGGGGATCAAGAGACCCAGTACTTC	CASSAPTGTSGDQETQYF
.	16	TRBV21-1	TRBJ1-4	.	TGTGCCAGCAGCAAAGAGGAACAGGGGGGGCGTGAAAAACTGTTTTTT	CASSKEEQGGREKLFF
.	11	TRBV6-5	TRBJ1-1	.	TGTGCCAGCAGTGACTCCGCTGAAGCTTTCTTT	CASSDSAEAFF
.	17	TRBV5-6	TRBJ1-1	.	TGTGCCAGCAGCTCATATGGACAGCATAAAGCGAACACTGAAGCTTTCTTT	CASSSYGQHKANTEAFF
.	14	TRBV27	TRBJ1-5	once	TGTGCCAGCAGTGTTAGGACAGTAGATCAGCCCCAGCATTTT	CASSVRTVDQPQHF
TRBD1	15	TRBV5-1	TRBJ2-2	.	TGCGCCAGCAGTATGGGGACAGGGGGCACCGGGGAGCTGTTTTTT	CASSMGTGGTGELFF
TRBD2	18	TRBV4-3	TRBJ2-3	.	TGCGCCAGCAGCCAAGATCGTGCGTCGGGGGGGCCTAAAGATACGCAGTATTTT	CASSQDRASGGPKDTQYF
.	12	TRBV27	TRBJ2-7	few	TGTGCCAGCAGTTCTGGGCCCTACGAGCAGTACTTC	CASSSGPYEQYF
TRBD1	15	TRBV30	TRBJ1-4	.	TGTGCCTGGAGGAACAGGGGGTCGGGGGGTGAAAAACTGTTTTTT	CAWRNRGSGGEKLFF
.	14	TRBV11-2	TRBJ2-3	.	TGTGCCAGCAGCCCACGTCGGGGTTCAGATACGCAGTATTTT	CASSPRRGSDTQYF
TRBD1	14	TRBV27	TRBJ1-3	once	TGTGCCAGCAGCCGGGACAGGGTAGGAAACACCATATATTTT	CASSRDRVGNTIYF
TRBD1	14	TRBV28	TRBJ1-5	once	TGTGCCACGACAGGGTGGATCGGCAATCAGCCCCAGCATTTT	CATTGWIGNQPQHF
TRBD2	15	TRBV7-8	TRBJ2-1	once	TGTGCCAGCAGCCGGACTAGCGGGGGGGCCGGTGAGCAGTTCTTC	CASSRTSGGAGEQFF
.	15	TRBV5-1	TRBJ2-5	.	TGCGCCAGCAGCTTGGCGGGCAGGGGTGAAGAGACCCAGTACTTC	CASSLAGRGEETQYF
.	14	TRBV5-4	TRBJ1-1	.	TGTGCCAGCAGCCTGGGACTTCAGAACACTGAAGCTTTCTTT	CASSLGLQNTEAFF
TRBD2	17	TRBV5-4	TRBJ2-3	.	TGTGCCAGCAGCCCTAAACTAGCGGGGGGTCCCACAGATACGCAGTATTTT	CASSPKLAGGPTDTQYF
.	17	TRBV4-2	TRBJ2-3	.	TGTGCCAGCAGCTGGGGGGGGGCTACTTCTAGCACAGATACGCAGTATTTT	CASSWGGATSSTDTQYF
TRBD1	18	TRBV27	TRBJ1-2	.	TGTGCCAGCAGTTTAAGGGGGCGCCCCAACCGCCAGAACTATGGCTACACCTTC	CASSLRGRPNRQNYGYTF
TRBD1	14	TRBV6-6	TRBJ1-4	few	TGTGCCAGCAGAGGGGGACAGGGGAATGAAAAACTGTTTTTT	CASRGGQGNEKLFF
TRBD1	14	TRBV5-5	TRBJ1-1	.	TGTGCCAGCAGCTTGGTAGGGGGCAACACTGAAGCTTTCTTT	CASSLVGGNTEAFF
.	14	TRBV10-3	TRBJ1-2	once	TGTGCCATCAGTAGCAGGGACTACAATTATGGCTACACCTTC	CAISSRDYNYGYTF
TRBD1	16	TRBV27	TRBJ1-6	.	TGTGCCAGCAGACTACGACAGGGGGCGTCTAATTCACCCCTCCACTTT	CASRLRQGASNSPLHF
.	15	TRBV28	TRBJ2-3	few	TGTGCCAGCAGGGGAACGGACAGAAACACAGATACGCAGTATTTT	CASRGTDRNTDTQYF
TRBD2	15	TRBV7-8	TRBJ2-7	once	TGTGCCAGCAGCTTAGGCGGGGGGGCTTCCTACGAGCAGTACTTC	CASSLGGGASYEQYF
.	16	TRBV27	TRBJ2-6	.	TGTGCCAGCACTAATAACAGGGTTCCCGGGGCCAACGTCCTGACTTTC	CASTNNRVPGANVLTF
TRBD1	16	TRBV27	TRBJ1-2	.	TGTGCCAGCAGTTTAGCCGCCGACAGGGCGGGCTATGGCTACACCTTC	CASSLAADRAGYGYTF
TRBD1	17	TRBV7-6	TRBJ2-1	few	TGTGCCAGCAGCTCTTTTGTGGGACAGGGGGCTTACAATGAGCAGTTCTTC	CASSSFVGQGAYNEQFF
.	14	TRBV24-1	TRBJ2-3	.	TGTGCCCCCCAGAGAAGCGGGTGCACAGATACGCAGTATTTT	CAPQRSGCTDTQYF
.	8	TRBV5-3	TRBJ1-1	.	TGTGCCAGAAGCCAGGCTTTCTTT	CARSQAFF
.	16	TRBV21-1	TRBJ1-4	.	TGTGCCAGCAGCAAAGTCGGGACATTCTTCTTTGAAAAACTGTTTTTT	CASSKVGTFFFEKLFF
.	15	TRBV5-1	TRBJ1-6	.	TGCGCCAGCAGCTTGGCAGGGTCGAAAAATTCACCCCTCCACTTT	CASSLAGSKNSPLHF
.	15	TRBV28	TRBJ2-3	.	TGTGCCATCGGCGGGGTATCTAGGAGCACAGATACGCAGTATTTT	CAIGGVSRSTDTQYF
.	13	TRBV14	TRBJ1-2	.	TGTGCCAGCAGCCAAGATTTCTACGGGGGCTACACCTTC	CASSQDFYGGYTF
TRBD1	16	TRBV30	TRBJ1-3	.	TGTGCCTGGAGTGTTCAGGGGGGTACCTCTGGAAACACCATATATTTT	CAWSVQGGTSGNTIYF
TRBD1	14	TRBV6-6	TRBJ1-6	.	TGTGCCAGCAGAGGGACAGGGGGCCATTCACCCCTCCACTTT	CASRGTGGHSPLHF
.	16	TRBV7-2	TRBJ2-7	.	TGTGCCAGCAGCTCCTACGACAGGTTAATCAAGGGCGAGCAGTACTTC	CASSSYDRLIKGEQYF
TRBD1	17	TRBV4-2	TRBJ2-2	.	TGTGCCAGCAGCCCAGACCGCCCGGGACAGCTCACCGGGGAGCTGTTTTTT	CASSPDRPGQLTGELFF